These 26 T cell receptor beta chains came from one sample sequenced in a study of neoadjuvant nivolumab and ipilimumab in lung cancer. Sequenced by immunoSEQ multiplex PCR; TCRdb stores in-frame clones only, minus some. The table lists some 30,000 clones, approximately 90% of them singletons. Sample: peripheral blood, taken after neoadjuvant nivolumab, alone or with ipilimumab, at or shortly before surgery. The receptors here all came from an adult with non-small cell lung cancer.

This clone showed up just once. This chain uses TRBV7-9 with TRBJ2-5; TRBD2 is a possible D gene (6 bases). CDR3 length: 15 residues. Germline CDR1 reads SEHNR; CDR2 reads FQNEAQ (reference sequence). V lost 3 bases to trimming and J lost 0 bases, with 11 bases between them. CDR3 amino acids: CASSFVGGYQETQYF. The DNA of the CDR3 is TGTGCCAGCAGCTTCGTTGGGGGGTACCAAGAGACCCAGTACTTC.

The chain combines TRBV7-8 with TRBJ1-1; 7 positions agree with TRBD1. J was trimmed by 0 bases and V by 0 bases; bases with no gene match: 13. Germline CDR1 SGHVS, CDR2 FQNEAQ. The CDR3 contains 19 residues. Here the CDR3 DNA reads TGTGCCAGCAGCTTAGCCCTGCCTGGGACAGCCTACATGAACACTGAAGCTTTCTTT. Translation: CASSLALPGTAYMNTEAFF.

The chain combines TRBV5-6 with TRBJ1-2; D possibly corresponds to TRBD1 (5 bases). Trimming removed 7 bases at V and 4 bases at J, with 14 bases between. The CDR3 is 13 amino acids. The germline gives CDR1 SGHDT, CDR2 YYEEEE. For the CDR3, the DNA is TGTGCCAGCGTCCTGCGGGGGATCTATGGCTACACCTTC. Protein product: CASVLRGIYGYTF. The complete variable domain, with remaining parts taken from reference TRBV5-6 and TRBJ1-2, reads DAGVTQSPTHLIKTRGQQVTLRCSPKSGHDTVSWYQQALGQGPQFIFQYYEEEERQRGNFPDRFSGHQFPNYSSELNVNALLLGDSALYLCASVLRGIYGYTFGSGTRLTVV.

The CDR3 loop is CASSLFHRDPGQYGYTF. The CDR3 DNA reads as TGTGCCAGCAGTTTATTCCACAGGGACCCTGGGCAATATGGCTACACCTTC. The V gene is TRBV28, the J gene TRBJ1-2; D is possibly TRBD1 (6 bases). The CDR3 is made up of 17 amino acids. CDR1 and CDR2 from the germline V gene are MDHEN and SYDVKM. V was clipped by 1 base and J by 5 bases, with 20 bases between them.

This clone is a singleton in its sample. The rearrangement uses TRBV11-2 and TRBJ2-5; D is unresolved. This CDR3 contains 11 residues. In germline, CDR1 is SGHAT, CDR2 FQNNGV. V lost 5 bases to trimming and J lost 2 bases, with 3 bases between them. The CDR3 region has the DNA TGTGCCAGCAGCATACAAGAGACCCAGTACTTC. It codes for CASSIQETQYF. The complete variable domain, with remaining parts taken from reference TRBV11-2 and TRBJ2-5, reads EAGVAQSPRYKIIEKRQSVAFWCNPISGHATLYWYQQILGQGPKLLIQFQNNGVVDDSQLPKDRFSAERLKGVDSTLKIQPAKLEDSAVYLCASSIQETQYFGPGTRLLVL.

This chain connects TRBV5-4 to TRBJ1-4; D perhaps matches TRBD1 (5 bases). CDR3 length equals 14 residues. Germline CDR1 SGHNT, CDR2 YYREEE (reference sequence). Trimming cost V 2 bases and J 1 base, with 6 bases left between them. This CDR3 reads CASSFQGTNEKLFF. CDR3 coding DNA: TGTGCCAGCAGCTTCCAGGGAACTAATGAAAAACTGTTTTTT.

This chain uses TRBV5-4 with TRBJ2-3, with TRBD1 matching 8 bases. CDR1 is SGHNT and CDR2 is YYREEE in the germline V gene (reference sequence). The CDR3 length is 16 residues. The J segment lost 3 bases and the V segment lost 3 bases, leaving 9 bases of the junction unmatched. The CDR3 DNA reads TGTGCCAGCAGCTGGGGAAAGCAGGGGGCAACAGATACGCAGTATTTT. Its translation is CASSWGKQGATDTQYF.

The chain joins TRBV19 to TRBJ1-1; D remains unclear. V was cut by 5 bases and J by 4 bases, with 11 bases left in between. The CDR3 spans 13 residues. The V gene's germline CDR1 is LNHDA and CDR2 SQIVND (reference sequence). DNA for the CDR3: TGTGCCAGTAGTTCCCCGCCGTTCACTGAAGCTTTCTTT. It codes for CASSSPPFTEAFF.

The gene calls are TRBV15 and TRBJ2-5; D is uncertain. The CDR3 extends over 13 amino acids. With 1 base removed from V and 5 bases from J, the gap between germline ends came to 8 bases. Germline lookup yields CDR1 LNHNV and CDR2 YYDKDF (reference sequence). This CDR3 reads CATSRGPDETQYF. CDR3 DNA sequence: TGTGCCACCAGCAGAGGTCCAGACGAGACCCAGTACTTC.

This chain uses TRBV7-9 with TRBJ1-6, with 8 bases that match TRBD1. The germline V gene encodes CDR1 SEHNR and CDR2 FQNEAQ (reference sequence). The V and J ends lost 0 bases and 4 bases, in that order; junction bases with no gene match: 5. The CDR3 spans 17 residues. The CDR3 loop reads CASSLAAGGDYNSPLHF. The CDR3 nucleotides read TGTGCCAGCAGCTTAGCCGCAGGGGGCGATTATAATTCACCCCTCCACTTT.

V is TRBV5-4 and J is TRBJ2-4; D might be TRBD2 (5 bases). Germline-derived CDR1 and CDR2 are SGHNT and YYREEE (reference sequence). V lost 0 bases and J lost 4, with 8 bases in between. This CDR3 contains 14 residues. The CDR3 sequence: CASSLDPGKNIQYF. In nucleotides, the CDR3 is TGTGCCAGCAGCTTGGATCCGGGAAAAAACATTCAGTACTTC.

To note about this clone: An end of the junction does not agree with germline; a read error may underlie this. J is TRBJ1-4 and V is TRBV2; tentative D call: TRBD1 (5 bases). From germline, CDR1 is SNHLY and CDR2 FYNNEI. The length of the CDR3 is 14 residues. Written as DNA, the CDR3 is TGTGCCAGCAATGAAAGGGGAAGGGAAGAAAAACTGTTTTTT. It yields the protein CASNERGREEKLFF.

This sequence joins TRBV5-1 and TRBJ1-4; TRBD1 agrees at 12 bases. There are 16 residues in the CDR3. J lost 3 bases, V lost 5 bases, and 5 bases had no gene match. Germline V gives CDR1 SGHRS, CDR2 YFSETQ. CDR3 residues: CASSLGQGAANEKLFF. The CDR3 DNA sequence: TGCGCCAGCAGTCTGGGACAGGGGGCTGCTAATGAAAAACTGTTTTTT.

This clone was seen once. The chain combines TRBV2 with TRBJ1-6; TRBD1 matches 8 bases. This CDR3 is 14 amino acids long. The ends lost 4 bases at V and 9 bases at J; junction bases unmatched: 5. The V gene's germline CDR1 is SNHLY and CDR2 FYNNEI. The CDR3, as DNA: TGTGCCAGCAGTGGGACAGGGAGGGTTTCACCCCTCCACTTT. Amino acid sequence: CASSGTGRVSPLHF.

The chain uses TRBV7-9 and TRBJ1-1; no definite D call. Trimming shortened V by 3 bases and J by 6 bases, and 8 bases separated the two germline ends. The CDR3 extends over 12 amino acids. Germline-derived CDR1 and CDR2 are SEHNR and FQNEAQ (reference sequence). Here the CDR3 reads CASSFLGSEAFF. The CDR3 coding sequence is TGTGCCAGCAGCTTTCTAGGGTCTGAAGCTTTCTTT.

The genes are TRBV6-6 and TRBJ1-1; a weak D match, TRBD1 (5 bases). CDR1 MNHNY and CDR2 SVGAGI come from the germline V gene (reference sequence). The length of the CDR3 is 12 residues. The germline V and J ends were trimmed by 10 bases and 1 base, with 10 bases remaining between them. Here the CDR3 reads CAISGGNTEAFF. CDR3 sequence (DNA): TGTGCCATTAGTGGGGGGAACACTGAAGCTTTCTTT.

The V gene is TRBV2, the J gene TRBJ2-7; unclear D gene. Germline values: CDR1 SNHLY, CDR2 FYNNEI. There are 12 residues in the CDR3. V was trimmed by 3 bases and J by 3 bases, leaving 6 bases between them. The CDR3 region has the DNA TGTGCCAGCAGTGAGGGCTACTACGAGCAGTACTTC. It yields the protein CASSEGYYEQYF. The complete variable domain, with remaining parts taken from reference TRBV2 and TRBJ2-7, reads EPEVTQTPSHQVTQMGQEVILRCVPISNHLYFYWYRQILGQKVEFLVSFYNNEISEKSEIFDDQFSVERPDGSNFTLKIRSTKLEDSAMYFCASSEGYYEQYFGPGTRLTVT.

J is TRBJ1-1 and V is TRBV7-2, with 7 positions matching TRBD1. CDR1 is SGHTA, CDR2 FQGNSA, per germline. The CDR3 loop spans 15 amino acids. With V trimmed by 0 bases and J by 5 bases, 6 bases remained unmatched. The CDR3 sequence is CASSLATGRWTEAFF. CDR3 DNA: TGTGCCAGCAGCTTAGCGACAGGGCGGTGGACTGAAGCTTTCTTT.

This clone was detected only once. CDR3 DNA sequence: TGTGCCAGCAGCTTAAACCCGGGGGAGGGTACGCAGTATTTT. It encodes CASSLNPGEGTQYF. V and J are TRBV11-2 and TRBJ2-3; 7 bases match TRBD2. Germline CDR1 is SGHAT and CDR2 is FQNNGV. The CDR3 extends over 14 amino acids. V gave up 2 bases and J gave up 8 bases; unmatched junction bases: 7.

This clone turned up a few times. The chain combines TRBV10-3 with TRBJ2-7, with 7 bases that match TRBD1. V lost 6 bases and J lost 6; bases outside the gene matches: 8. This CDR3 contains 13 residues. In germline, CDR1 is ENHRY, CDR2 SYGVKD. DNA for the CDR3: TGTGCCATCAGCCAATCGACAGGGCGCGAGCAGTACTTC. Translating gives CAISQSTGREQYF.

This clone has just one count. The V call is TRBV5-1, the J call TRBJ2-5; no clear D gene. Germline V gene data show CDR1 as SGHRS and CDR2 as YFSETQ. This CDR3 region has 15 residues. Trimming pared 6 bases from V and 1 base from J, leaving 16 bases between. The CDR3 region has the DNA TGCGCCAGCAACCCAGCAGGCCAGCCCCAAGAGACCCAGTACTTC. It is translated as CASNPAGQPQETQYF.

This chain uses TRBV19 with TRBJ2-2; perhaps D is TRBD1 or TRBD2 (6 bases each). The CDR3 has 14 amino acids. Trimming shortened V by 6 bases and J by 7 bases, and 15 bases separated the two germline ends. The germline V gene has CDR1 LNHDA and CDR2 SQIVND (reference sequence). In DNA form, the CDR3 reads TGTGCCAGTAGCCACGGGGGCCGGCTCGGGGAGCTGTTTTTT. This sequence encodes CASSHGGRLGELFF.

This chain uses TRBV4-1 with TRBJ2-5; D uncertain. Germline assignment: CDR1 MGHRA and CDR2 YSYEKL. CDR3 length: 13 amino acids. Deletions cut 0 bases from V and 2 bases from J, with 4 bases between. For the CDR3, the DNA is TGCGCCAGCAGCCAAGATCGGCAAGAGACCCAGTACTTC. It encodes CASSQDRQETQYF.

J is TRBJ1-1 and V is TRBV29-1; a weak D match, TRBD1 (6 bases). V was cut by 7 bases and J by 0 bases, with 18 bases left in between. This CDR3 region has 15 residues. The germline gives CDR1 SQVTM, CDR2 ANQGSEA. CDR3 sequence: CSAVIRTDLNTEAFF. Here the CDR3 DNA reads TGCAGCGCCGTAATAAGGACAGATTTGAACACTGAAGCTTTCTTT.

This sequence joins TRBV4-1 and TRBJ2-2; perhaps D is TRBD1 or TRBD2 (5 bases each). V lost 0 bases to trimming and J lost 4 bases, with 9 bases between them. Germline CDR1 reads MGHRA; CDR2 reads YSYEKL. The CDR3 length is 15 residues. In DNA, the CDR3 is TGCGCCAGCAGCCAAGATCGAGGGGTCACCGGGGAGCTGTTTTTT. It codes for CASSQDRGVTGELFF.

The chain joins TRBV9 to TRBJ2-3; 9 bases agree with TRBD2. J gave up 2 bases and V 0 bases, and 13 bases lay outside the gene matches. Germline CDR1 SGDLS, CDR2 YYNGEE. This CDR3 is 19 amino acids long. The CDR3 is CASSVDGSSGGGLTDTQYF. The DNA for the CDR3 is TGTGCCAGCAGCGTAGATGGTAGTAGCGGGGGAGGCCTCACAGATACGCAGTATTTT.